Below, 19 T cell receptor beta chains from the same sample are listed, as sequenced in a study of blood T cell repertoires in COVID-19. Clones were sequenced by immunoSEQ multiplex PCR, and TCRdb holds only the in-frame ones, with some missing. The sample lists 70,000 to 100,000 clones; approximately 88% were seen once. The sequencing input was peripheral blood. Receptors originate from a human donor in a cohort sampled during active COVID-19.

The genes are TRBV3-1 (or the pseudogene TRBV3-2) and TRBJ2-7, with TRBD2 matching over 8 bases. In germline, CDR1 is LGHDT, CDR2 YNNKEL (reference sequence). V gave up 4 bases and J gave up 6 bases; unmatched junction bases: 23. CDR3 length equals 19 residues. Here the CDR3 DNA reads TGTGCCAGCAGCCGGGGGGGCCAGGGAAGACTAAGCGGGAGCGGCGAGCAGTACTTC. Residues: CASSRGGQGRLSGSGEQYF.

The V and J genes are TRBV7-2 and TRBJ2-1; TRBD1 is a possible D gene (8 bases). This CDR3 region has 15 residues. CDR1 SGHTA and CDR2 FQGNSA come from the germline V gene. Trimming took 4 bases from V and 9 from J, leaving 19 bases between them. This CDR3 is CASSSRQGRGREQFF. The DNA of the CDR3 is TGTGCCAGCAGCTCTCGACAGGGGCGGGGGCGTGAGCAGTTCTTC.

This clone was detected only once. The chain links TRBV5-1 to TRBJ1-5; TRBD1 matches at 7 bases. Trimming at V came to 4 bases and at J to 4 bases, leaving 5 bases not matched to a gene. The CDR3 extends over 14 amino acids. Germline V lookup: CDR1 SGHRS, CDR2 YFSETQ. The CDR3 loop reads CASSPGQANQPQHF. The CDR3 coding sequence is TGCGCCAGCAGCCCAGGACAGGCAAATCAGCCCCAGCATTTT.

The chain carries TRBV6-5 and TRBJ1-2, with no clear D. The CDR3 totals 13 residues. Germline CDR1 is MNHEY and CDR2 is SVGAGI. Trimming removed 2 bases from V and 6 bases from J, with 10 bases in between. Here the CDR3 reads CASSYGKKHGYTF. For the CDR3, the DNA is TGTGCCAGCAGTTACGGCAAAAAACATGGCTACACCTTC.

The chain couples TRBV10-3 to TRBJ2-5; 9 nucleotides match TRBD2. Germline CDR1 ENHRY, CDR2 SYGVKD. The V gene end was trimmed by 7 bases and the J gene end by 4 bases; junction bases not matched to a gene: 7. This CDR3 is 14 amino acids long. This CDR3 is CAIKASGEGETQYF. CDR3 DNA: TGTGCCATCAAGGCTAGCGGGGAGGGAGAGACCCAGTACTTC.

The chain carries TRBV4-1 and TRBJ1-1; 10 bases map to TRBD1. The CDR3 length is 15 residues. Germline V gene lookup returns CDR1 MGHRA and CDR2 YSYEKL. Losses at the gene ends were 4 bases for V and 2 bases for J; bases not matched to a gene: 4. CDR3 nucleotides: TGCGCCAGCAGCCGAGGACAGGGGGATAACACTGAAGCTTTCTTT. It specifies CASSRGQGDNTEAFF.

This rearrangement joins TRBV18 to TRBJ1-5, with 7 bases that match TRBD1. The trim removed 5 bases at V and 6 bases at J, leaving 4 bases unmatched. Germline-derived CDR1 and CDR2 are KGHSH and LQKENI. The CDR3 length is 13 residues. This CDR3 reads CASSTGDTQPQHF. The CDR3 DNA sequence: TGTGCCAGCTCAACAGGGGATACTCAGCCCCAGCATTTT.

CDR3 DNA sequence: TGTGCCAGCAGCCCGTGGGACAGCCCTAACTATGGCTACACCTTC. Protein sequence: CASSPWDSPNYGYTF. The V call is TRBV4-2, the J call TRBJ1-2; TRBD1 matches 7 bases. The CDR3 extends over 15 amino acids. With 4 bases clipped from V and 0 bases from J, the junction kept 5 bases outside the gene matches. Germline assignment: CDR1 LGHNA and CDR2 YNFKEQ.

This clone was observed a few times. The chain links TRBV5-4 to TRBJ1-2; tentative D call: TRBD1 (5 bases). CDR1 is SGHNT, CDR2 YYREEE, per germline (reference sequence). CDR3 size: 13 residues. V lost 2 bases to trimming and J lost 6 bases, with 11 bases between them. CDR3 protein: CASSLWGGDGYTF. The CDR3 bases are TGTGCCAGCAGCTTATGGGGGGGTGATGGCTACACCTTC.

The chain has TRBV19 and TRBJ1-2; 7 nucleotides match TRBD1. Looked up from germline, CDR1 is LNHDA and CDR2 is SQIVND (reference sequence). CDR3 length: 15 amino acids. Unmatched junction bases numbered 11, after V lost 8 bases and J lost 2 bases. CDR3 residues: CASHSTGSPNYGYTF. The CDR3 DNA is TGTGCCAGTCATTCGACAGGGAGTCCCAACTATGGCTACACCTTC.

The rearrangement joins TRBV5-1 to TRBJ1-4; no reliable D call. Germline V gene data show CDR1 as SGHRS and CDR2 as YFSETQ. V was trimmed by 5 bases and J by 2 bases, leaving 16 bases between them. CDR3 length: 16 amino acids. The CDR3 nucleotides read TGCGCCAGCAGTTGGGCAAGGGAGTCGACTAATGAAAAACTGTTTTTT. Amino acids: CASSWARESTNEKLFF. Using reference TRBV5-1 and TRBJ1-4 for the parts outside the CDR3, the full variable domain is KAGVTQTPRYLIKTRGQQVTLSCSPISGHRSVSWYQQTPGQGLQFLFEYFSETQRNKGNFPGRFSGRQFSNSRSEMNVSTLELGDSALYLCASSWARESTNEKLFFGSGTQLSVL.

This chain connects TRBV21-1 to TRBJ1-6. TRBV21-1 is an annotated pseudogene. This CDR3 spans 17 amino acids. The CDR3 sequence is CASSKPPVSSYNSPLHF. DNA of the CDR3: TGTGCCAGCAGCAAGCCCCCCGTGAGCTCCTATAATTCACCCCTCCACTTT.

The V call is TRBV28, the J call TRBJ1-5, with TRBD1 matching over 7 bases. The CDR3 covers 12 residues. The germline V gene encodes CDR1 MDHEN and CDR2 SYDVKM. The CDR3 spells CGAQGVNQPQHF. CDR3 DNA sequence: TGTGGGGCCCAGGGGGTCAATCAGCCCCAGCATTTT.

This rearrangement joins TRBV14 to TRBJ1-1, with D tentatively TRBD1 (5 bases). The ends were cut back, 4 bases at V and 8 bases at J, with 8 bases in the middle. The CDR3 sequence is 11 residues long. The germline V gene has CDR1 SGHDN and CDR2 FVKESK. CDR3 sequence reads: CASSLRQEAFF. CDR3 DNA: TGTGCCAGCAGCCTTCGACAGGAAGCTTTCTTT.

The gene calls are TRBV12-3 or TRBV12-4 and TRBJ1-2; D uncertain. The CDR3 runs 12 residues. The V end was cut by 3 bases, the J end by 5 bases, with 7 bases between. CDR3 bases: TGTGCCAGCAGTTTCGAGAGTTATGGCTACACCTTC. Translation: CASSFESYGYTF.

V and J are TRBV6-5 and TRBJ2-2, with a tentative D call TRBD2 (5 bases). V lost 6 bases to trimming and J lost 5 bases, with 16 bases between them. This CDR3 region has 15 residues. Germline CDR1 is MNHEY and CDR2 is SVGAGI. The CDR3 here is CASSSFSEKTGELFF. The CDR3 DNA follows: TGTGCCAGCAGCTCCTTTAGCGAGAAGACCGGGGAGCTGTTTTTT.

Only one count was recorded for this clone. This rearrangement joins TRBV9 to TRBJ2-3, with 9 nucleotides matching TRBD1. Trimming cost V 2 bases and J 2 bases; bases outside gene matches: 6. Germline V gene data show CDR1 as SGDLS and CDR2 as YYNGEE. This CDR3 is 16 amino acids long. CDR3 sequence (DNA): TGTGCCAGCAGCGTGGGCGGGACAGGGACCACAGATACGCAGTATTTT. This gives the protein CASSVGGTGTTDTQYF. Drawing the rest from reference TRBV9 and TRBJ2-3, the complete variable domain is DSGVTQTPKHLITATGQRVTLRCSPRSGDLSVYWYQQSLDQGLQFLIQYYNGEERAKGNILERFSAQQFPDLHSELNLSSLELGDSALYFCASSVGGTGTTDTQYFGPGTRLTVL.

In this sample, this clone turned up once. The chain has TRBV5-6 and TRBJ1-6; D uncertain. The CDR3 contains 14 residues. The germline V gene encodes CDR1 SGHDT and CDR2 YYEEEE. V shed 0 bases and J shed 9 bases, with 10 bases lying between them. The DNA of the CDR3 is TGTGCCAGCAGCTTGGCCCGGGGAACTTCACCCCTCCACTTT. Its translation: CASSLARGTSPLHF.

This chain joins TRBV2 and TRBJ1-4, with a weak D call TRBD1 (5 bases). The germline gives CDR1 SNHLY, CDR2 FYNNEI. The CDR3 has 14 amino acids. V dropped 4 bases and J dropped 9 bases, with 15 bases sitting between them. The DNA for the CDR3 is TGTGCCAGCAGTGTGGGCAGGGTGGACCAAAAACTGTTTTTT. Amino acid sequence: CASSVGRVDQKLFF.